This T cell receptor (beta chain) was found in a study of glioma-infiltrating T cells after dendritic cell vaccination. Fresh-frozen tumor tissue and more than two years of survival data were available for all. PBMC were collected before vaccination, two weeks after the third vaccination, and at progression. Sequencing was performed with immunoSEQ multiplex PCR; in TCRdb, only in-frame clones are kept and a portion is missing. This sample carries tens of thousands of clones, approximately 80% of them seen once, and the ten largest clones take around 2.3%. Germline V lookup: CDR1 SGDLS, CDR2 YYNGEE. V lost 3 bases and J lost 1, with 18 bases in between. The CDR3 runs 17 residues.

This clonotype was obtained from a human donor with glioblastoma. Sequenced material: blood, taken before dendritic cell vaccination. The chain carries TRBV9 and TRBJ2-3; D is unresolved. The CDR3 region is CASSDPQRYTGTDTQYF. CDR3 nucleotide sequence: TGTGCCAGCAGCGATCCCCAGAGGTACACCGGCACAGATACGCAGTATTTT.